The text below deals with one T cell receptor beta chain. Its antigen is unknown. Per-base quality was not reported, and no clone a single base away is much larger than it. TCRbeta CDR3 regions were amplified from genomic DNA by means of the immunoSEQ Assay, a bias-controlled multiplex PCR. From the authors' description of their analysis: The number of nucleated cells in each sample was estimated from the amplification of reference gene primers within the assay. To quantify the absolute abundance of each unique TCRbeta CDR3 rearrangement, sequence reads were collapsed and filtered. For each sample, productive Simpson clonality was calculated by taking the square root of Simpson's diversity index across productive rearrangements. Held by TCRdb, this immuneACCESS table contains in-frame sequences only and omits some clones. Under half of the omission traces to an unresolved V gene where checked; the cause of the rest is unknown. The V and J calls and clone size were taken over from that table, and D and trimming were inferred from the DNA. Present in this sample are roughly 260,000 clones, 80% to 90% of which were seen just once. Around 2% of the sample belongs to the ten largest clones.

In the prospective study, participants were roughly 18 to 95 years old, resided in around 25 geographic areas of the United States, and were enrolled through a virtual design. Cohort assignment in the prospective study relied on participant-reported clinical history from a screening survey and a study questionnaire. For ImmuneRACE Cohort 3, a participant was defined as recovered based on two consecutive negative NP/OP PCR tests, clearance by a healthcare professional, or resolution of symptoms. In the prospective study, whole blood, serum and a nasopharyngeal or oropharyngeal swab were collected from each participant by mobile phlebotomists. Participants in the prospective study had the option to provide additional blood draws and questionnaires over a roughly two-month period. Blood samples from the prospective study were shipped frozen or at room temperature prior to DNA extraction. This sample was taken from a study of blood T cell repertoires in COVID-19 (dated by TCRdb to 2018 to 2021). With regard to the full study: Samples covering the acute and convalescent phases of COVID-19 were provided by collaborators in the United States, Italy and Spain. The samples were drawn from the first 160 participants of the ongoing ImmuneRACE study and from 1,254 subjects provided by 6 global collaborators. Deeply sampled blood TCRbeta repertoires from subjects exposed to, actively infected with, or recovered from COVID-19 were included in the dataset. Where HLA class I and class II types were available, the types were taken from metadata supplied by the sample provider, not from assay-based typing. The repertoires were released in a freely available public database intended as a resource for research on the immune response to SARS-CoV-2. The prospective study material was composed of cDNA or gDNA derived from T cells, B-cell-depleted T cells, or PBMCs. A de-identified subject ID, COVID-19 status, age in years and sex were almost always included in the sample metadata. What the work shows at the level of the full study, not this receptor alone: The quantity of clinical and demographic metadata differed by source and by participant and was supplied without curation.

V ends up 4 bases short and J 4 bases short, with an unmatched junction base count of 2. There are 14 amino acids in the CDR3, from cysteine to phenylalanine inclusive. Only the CDR3 DNA stays, 42 bases, in frame from base 1. According to the germline V gene, CDR1 reads SGHRS and CDR2 reads YFSETQ. Sequencing used PBMCs or T cells enriched from blood (not recorded which). The receptor comes from a woman between 50 and 59 years old who had recovered from COVID-19. This sequence uses TRBV5-1 and TRBJ2-5; 12 central bases correspond to TRBD2. The DNA is as follows: TGCGCCAGCAGCCCGGGACTAGCGGGAGAGACCCAGTACTTC. Its amino acids are CASSPGLAGETQYF.